This entry lists 5 T cell receptor beta chains sequenced from one sample in a study of blood T cell repertoires in COVID-19. Assay used: immunoSEQ multiplex PCR; TCRdb lists only in-frame clones, some missing. The profile covers about 140,000 clones, with less than 90% appearing a single time and under 3% taken by the ten largest. The sequenced material came from peripheral blood. The receptors come from a human donor with COVID-19, enrolled during active disease. The donor label of this sample is uncertain.

The chain uses TRBV5-1 and TRBJ1-1; weak D call: TRBD1 (5 bases). The CDR3 runs 16 residues. The germline V gene has CDR1 SGHRS and CDR2 YFSETQ. V was cut by 0 bases and J by 3 bases, with 15 bases left in between. The chain's CDR3 is CASSLALGTKYTEAFF. The CDR3 DNA reads TGCGCCAGCAGCTTGGCCCTCGGGACTAAATACACTGAAGCTTTCTTT.

The genes are TRBV6-5 and TRBJ1-1; D might be TRBD1 (5 bases). CDR1 and CDR2 (germline): MNHEY, SVGAGI. The V gene lost 6 bases and the J gene lost 3 bases, with 14 bases spanning the gap. The CDR3 runs to 14 residues. CDR3 sequence (DNA): TGTGCCAGCAGAATGACAGATTTTGACACTGAAGCTTTCTTT. Amino acids: CASRMTDFDTEAFF.

The chain recombines TRBV5-5 with TRBJ1-2; D gene ambiguous. The CDR3 is 13 amino acids. V dropped 0 bases and J dropped 8 bases, with 11 bases sitting between them. The V gene's germline CDR1 is SGHKS and CDR2 YYEKEE (reference sequence). For the CDR3, the DNA is TGTGCCAGCAGCTTGGAAGGAGAAGGCGGCTACACCTTC. It yields the protein CASSLEGEGGYTF.

This clone appeared a single time. The chain has TRBV25-1 and TRBJ2-2; D gene ambiguous. Germline values: CDR1 MGHDK, CDR2 SYGVNS. Trimming took 4 bases from V and 3 from J, leaving 9 bases between them. CDR3 length: 14 residues. The CDR3 DNA is TGTGCCAGCAGTGGGCCGACACACACCGGGGAGCTGTTTTTT. It is translated as CASSGPTHTGELFF.

This clone was recorded only once. This rearrangement joins TRBV7-6 to TRBJ2-3; 13 nucleotides line up with TRBD2. Germline CDR1 is SGHVS and CDR2 is FNYEAQ. This CDR3 contains 15 residues. With V trimmed by 5 bases and J by 6 bases, 5 bases remained unmatched. In DNA form, the CDR3 reads TGTGCCAGCAGCCCCACTAGCGGGGGGGTGGATACGCAGTATTTT. It encodes CASSPTSGGVDTQYF.